This TCR beta chain emerged from a study of T cells in Graves' hyperthyroidism and ophthalmopathy. The CDR3 totals 12 residues. V was shortened by 1 base and J by 8 bases, with 5 bases between the two germline ends. Germline lookup yields CDR1 SGHTA and CDR2 FQGTGA. Amplified TCR beta CDR3 regions derived from RNA transcripts. The HTBI set primed first-round TCR CDR3 RT-PCR. TCRdb ran MiXCR on the multiplex PCR reads and lists one entry per CDR3 protein. Of about 700,000 distinct CDR3 sequences listed, 14% were seen once; the top ten hold about 9.4%. This clonotype showed up many times. Sequencing was done on a sample of blood. This clonotype was sampled from a woman between 18 and 30 years old with Graves' hyperthyroidism. The V gene is TRBV7-3, the J gene TRBJ2-2; D remains ambiguous. CDR3 region: CASSLSQGELFF. CDR3 DNA: TGTGCCAGCAGCTTAAGTCAGGGGGAGCTGTTTTTT.